This TCR beta chain was captured by sequencing in a study of cytomegalovirus exposure and HLA in healthy donors. Broader study findings: Researchers left out some V segments, among them TRBV6-2 and TRBV6-3, as indistinguishable. The authors later linked a missense DCLRE1C variant to TCR beta V- and J-gene trimming. Researchers reported from a later analysis that most CMV-associated TCR beta chains appeared HLA-restricted.

PCR amplification relied on 60 Vbeta primers (plus 13 Jbeta primers). Profiling relied on immunoSEQ multiplex PCR, and the TCRdb table lists in-frame clones only, not all of them. Among a few hundred thousand clones, around 90% were seen once, and the ten largest hold 1.5% to 2%. Germline CDR1 is LNHDA and CDR2 is SQIVND (reference sequence). CDR3 length: 12 residues. V lost 7 bases to trimming and J lost 2 bases, with 8 bases between them. Notes on this clone: Its specificity is not known.

The sequencing sample was made of PBMCs. The sequence was obtained from a girl aged 2-15 years in good health and CMV-seronegative. The genes are TRBV19 and TRBJ1-2; D remains unclear. As DNA, the CDR3 is TGTGCCAGTACAGGTGACAACTATGGCTACACCTTC. This encodes CASTGDNYGYTF.